This is a list of T cell receptor beta chains from one sample in a study of T-cell memory formation after mild COVID-19. TCRdb re-derived calls from the 5' RACE reads in MiXCR, one entry per CDR3 protein. The sample consists of approximately 51,000 distinct CDR3 sequences, 9.3% of them appearing once. The sequencing sample was made of PBMCs or a T cell subset sorted from them (not recorded which). Receptors originate from an adult woman who had mild COVID-19 (a few samples of this study predate the infection). Cell type and time point are not known. Both conserved end residues are part of each CDR3. The D gene is left open where the match is weak. Clone size is not always given. Where it is, it says once, few, many or a class for expanded clones.

abundance	v_gene	j_gene	d_gene	CDR3nt	CDR3aa
many	TRBV19	TRBJ2-1	TRBD2	TGTGCCAGTAAAATCCTAGCGGGGGGGATTGATGAGCAGTTCTTC	CASKILAGGIDEQFF
NA	TRBV6-1	TRBJ2-7	NA	TGTGCCAGCAGTAAGATTTCCTACGAGCAGTACTTC	CASSKISYEQYF
many	TRBV7-8	TRBJ2-5	NA	TGTGCCAGCAGCTTACACCGGGACAAAAGGAGACAAGAGACCCAGTACTTC	CASSLHRDKRRQETQYF
NA	TRBV25-1	TRBJ2-7	NA	TGTGCCAGCACCGATCAGGGGAGGGCCTACGAGCAGTACTTC	CASTDQGRAYEQYF
few	TRBV7-2	TRBJ2-7	TRBD2	TGTGCCAGCCGGACCCAGCGGGGGAGCTCCTACGAGCAGTACTTC	CASRTQRGSSYEQYF
many	TRBV11-2	TRBJ2-1	NA	TGTGCCAGCAGTTACAACAGGGGAGGTAGCAATGAGCAGTTCTTC	CASSYNRGGSNEQFF
many	TRBV25-1	TRBJ1-2	NA	TGTGCCAGCAGTGAATATTCGGCAGGGAATTATGGCTACACCTTC	CASSEYSAGNYGYTF
few	TRBV25-1	TRBJ2-7	TRBD1	TGTGCCAGCAGTGGGATTCGACAGGGACCCTACGAGCAGTACTTC	CASSGIRQGPYEQYF
many	TRBV19	TRBJ2-2	TRBD2	TGTGCCAGTATTCAAACGGGACTAGCGGGAGTCACCGGGGAGCTGTTTTTT	CASIQTGLAGVTGELFF
many	TRBV12-3/TRBV12-4	TRBJ2-7	TRBD1	TGTGCCAGCAGTCCTTCCGGGACAGGGGCATACGAGCAGTACTTC	CASSPSGTGAYEQYF
few	TRBV6-6	TRBJ2-1	NA	TGTGCCAGCAGTTACTACTACCCCCCTGAGCAGTTCTTC	CASSYYYPPEQFF
NA	TRBV5-1	TRBJ1-1	NA	TGCGCCAGCAGCCATGACACCGGGTGGCCGAACACTGAAGCTTTCTTT	CASSHDTGWPNTEAFF
NA	TRBV20-1	TRBJ2-2	TRBD1	TGCAGTGCTAGAGGAATATCGAGGACAGGGAGTCCCGGGGAGCTGTTTTTT	CSARGISRTGSPGELFF
NA	TRBV20-1	TRBJ2-2	TRBD2	TGCAGTTCCGATATAGCGGGAAGGGCCGGGGAGCTGTTTTTT	CSSDIAGRAGELFF
many	TRBV2	TRBJ2-7	NA	TGTGCCAGCGGCCAAAACTACGAGCAGTACTTC	CASGQNYEQYF
few	TRBV7-3	TRBJ1-1	NA	TGTGCCAGCAGCTTAACCGGGACTGTGAACACTGAAGCTTTCTTT	CASSLTGTVNTEAFF
many	TRBV2	TRBJ2-1	TRBD2	TGTGCCAGCAAATTTCTAGCGGATGAGCAGTTCTTC	CASKFLADEQFF
NA	TRBV14	TRBJ1-6	NA	TGTGCCAGCAGCCAGCACCGGGACCATAACTCACCCCTCCACTTT	CASSQHRDHNSPLHF
few	TRBV14	TRBJ2-7	NA	TGTGCCAGCAGCCACCTGGGCAGTCGCTCCTACGAGCAGTACTTC	CASSHLGSRSYEQYF
NA	TRBV20-1	TRBJ1-6	TRBD1	TGCAGTGCTAGAGAAGCAGGGGGTGCTTCACCCCTCCACTTT	CSAREAGGASPLHF
NA	TRBV7-9	TRBJ2-7	NA	TGTGCCAGCAGGCCAGTAGGGGGACACGGCTACGAGCAGTACTTC	CASRPVGGHGYEQYF
many	TRBV30	TRBJ1-1	NA	TGTGCCTGGAGTCGGGACACCATGAACACTGAAGCTTTCTTT	CAWSRDTMNTEAFF
few	TRBV12-2	TRBJ2-1	NA	TGTGCAAGTCGCTTAGTGACTAGCGGGGGCCCCGATGAGCAGTTCTTC	CASRLVTSGGPDEQFF
many	TRBV7-9	TRBJ1-1	NA	TGTGCCAGCAGCTTAGTGACCGGGAGCACTGAAGCTTTCTTT	CASSLVTGSTEAFF
NA	TRBV20-1	TRBJ2-7	TRBD2	TGCAGTGCTAGCGGCCGGGGAGCTAGCGGAAGCTCCTACGAGCAGTACTTC	CSASGRGASGSSYEQYF
many	TRBV27	TRBJ2-6	NA	TGTGCCAGCAGAGCCTCTGGGGCCAACGTCCTGACTTTC	CASRASGANVLTF
many	TRBV18	TRBJ2-7	TRBD1	TGTGCCAGCTCACCCCTGACAGGGTCCGACGAGCAGTACTTC	CASSPLTGSDEQYF
NA	TRBV5-1	TRBJ1-3	NA	TGCGCCAGCAGCTTGGCCATGGGGGCTGGAAACACCATATATTTT	CASSLAMGAGNTIYF